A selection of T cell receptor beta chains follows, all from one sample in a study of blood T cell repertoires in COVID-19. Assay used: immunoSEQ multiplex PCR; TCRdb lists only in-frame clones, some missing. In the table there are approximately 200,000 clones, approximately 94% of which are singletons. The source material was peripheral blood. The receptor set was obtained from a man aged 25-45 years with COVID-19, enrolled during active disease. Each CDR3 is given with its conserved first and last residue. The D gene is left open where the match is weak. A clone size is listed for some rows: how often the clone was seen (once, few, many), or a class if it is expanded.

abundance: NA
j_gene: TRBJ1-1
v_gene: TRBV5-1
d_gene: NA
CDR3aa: CASSLAEGNTEAFF
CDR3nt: TGCGCCAGCAGCTTGGCCGAGGGGAACACTGAAGCTTTCTTT

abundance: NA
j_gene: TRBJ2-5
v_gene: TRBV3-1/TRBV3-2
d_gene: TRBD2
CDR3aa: CASSPPTTISGDLQETQYF
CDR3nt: TGTGCCAGCAGCCCGCCCACCACTATTAGCGGGGACCTCCAAGAGACCCAGTACTTC

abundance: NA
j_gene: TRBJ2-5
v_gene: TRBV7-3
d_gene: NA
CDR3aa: CASSSNQGETQYF
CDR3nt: TGTGCCAGCAGCTCTAACCAGGGAGAGACCCAGTACTTC

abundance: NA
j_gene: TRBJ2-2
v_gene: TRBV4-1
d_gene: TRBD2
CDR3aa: CASSRGLAGGSNTGELFF
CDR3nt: TGCGCCAGCAGCCGAGGACTAGCGGGGGGATCGAACACCGGGGAGCTGTTTTTT

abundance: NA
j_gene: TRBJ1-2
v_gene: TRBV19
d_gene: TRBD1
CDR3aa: CASSEGGNYGYTF
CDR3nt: TGTGCCAGTAGTGAAGGGGGCAACTATGGCTACACCTTC

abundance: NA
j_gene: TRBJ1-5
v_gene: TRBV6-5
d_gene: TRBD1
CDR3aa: CASSYSTGRNQPQHF
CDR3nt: TGTGCCAGCAGTTACTCGACAGGGCGGAACCAGCCCCAGCATTTT

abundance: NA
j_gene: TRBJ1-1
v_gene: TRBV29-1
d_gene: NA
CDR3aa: CSVIQGWATEAFF
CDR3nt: TGCAGCGTGATACAGGGCTGGGCCACTGAAGCTTTCTTT

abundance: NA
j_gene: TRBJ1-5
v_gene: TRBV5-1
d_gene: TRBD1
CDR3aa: CASSPGTGNQPQHF
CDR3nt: TGCGCCAGCAGCCCAGGGACAGGCAATCAGCCCCAGCATTTT

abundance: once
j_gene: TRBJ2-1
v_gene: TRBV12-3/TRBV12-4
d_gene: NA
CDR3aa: CASSHEGGEQFF
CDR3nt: TGTGCCAGCAGTCACGAAGGGGGTGAGCAGTTCTTC

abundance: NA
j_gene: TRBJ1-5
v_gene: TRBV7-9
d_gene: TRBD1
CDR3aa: CASSLGQQGARGQPQHF
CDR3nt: TGTGCCAGCAGCTTAGGGCAACAGGGGGCAAGAGGTCAGCCCCAGCATTTT

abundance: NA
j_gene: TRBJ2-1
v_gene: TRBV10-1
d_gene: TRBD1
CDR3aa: CASSELGGTGDYNEQFF
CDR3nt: TGCGCCAGCAGTGAATTAGGCGGGACAGGGGATTACAATGAGCAGTTCTTC

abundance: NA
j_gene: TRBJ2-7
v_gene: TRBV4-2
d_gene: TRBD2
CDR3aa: CASSQDLSGRVVAYEQYF
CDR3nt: TGTGCCAGCAGCCAAGATCTCTCGGGGAGGGTCGTGGCCTACGAGCAGTACTTC

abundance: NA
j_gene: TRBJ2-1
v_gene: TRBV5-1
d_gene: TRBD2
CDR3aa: CASKPPRGGRNEQFF
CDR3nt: TGCGCCAGCAAACCCCCCCGGGGGGGTAGGAATGAGCAGTTCTTC

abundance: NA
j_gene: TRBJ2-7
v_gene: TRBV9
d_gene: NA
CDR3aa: CASSVGGTTYEQYF
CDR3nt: TGTGCCAGCAGCGTAGGAGGCACAACCTACGAGCAGTACTTC

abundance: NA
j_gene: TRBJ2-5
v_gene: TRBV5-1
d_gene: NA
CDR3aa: CASSFADGLQETQYF
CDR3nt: TGCGCCAGCAGCTTCGCGGACGGACTACAAGAGACCCAGTACTTC

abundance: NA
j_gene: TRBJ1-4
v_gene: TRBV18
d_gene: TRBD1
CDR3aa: CASSTTGTGGEKLFF
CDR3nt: TGTGCCAGCTCAACAACCGGGACAGGGGGTGAAAAACTGTTTTTT

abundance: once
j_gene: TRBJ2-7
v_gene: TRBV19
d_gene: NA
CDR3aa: CASSIGGGLSSYEQYF
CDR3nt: TGTGCCAGTAGTATCGGAGGGGGCTTATCCTCCTACGAGCAGTACTTC

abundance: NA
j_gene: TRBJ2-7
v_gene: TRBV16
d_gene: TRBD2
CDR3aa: CASSQSTSGGASEQYF
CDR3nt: TGTGCCAGCAGCCAATCGACTAGCGGGGGGGCGTCCGAGCAGTACTTC

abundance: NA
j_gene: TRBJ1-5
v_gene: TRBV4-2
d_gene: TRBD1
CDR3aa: CASSQDGGRGLQPQHF
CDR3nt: TGTGCCAGCAGCCAAGATGGGGGCAGGGGGCTTCAGCCCCAGCATTTT

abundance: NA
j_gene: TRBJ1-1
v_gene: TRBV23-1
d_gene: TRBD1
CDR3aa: CASSHSTGGRTEAFF
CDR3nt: TGCGCCAGCAGTCACTCGACAGGGGGCAGAACTGAAGCTTTCTTT

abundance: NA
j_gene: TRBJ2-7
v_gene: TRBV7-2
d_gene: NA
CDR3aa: CASSLGTELLEQYF
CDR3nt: TGTGCCAGCAGCTTAGGGACAGAACTCCTCGAGCAGTACTTC

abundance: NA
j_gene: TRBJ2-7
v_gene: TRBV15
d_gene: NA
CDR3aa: CATSRDGTHTYEQYF
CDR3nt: TGTGCCACCAGCAGAGACGGGACTCACACCTACGAGCAGTACTTC

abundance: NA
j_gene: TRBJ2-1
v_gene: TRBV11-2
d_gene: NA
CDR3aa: CASAPSDRNNEQFF
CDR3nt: TGTGCCAGCGCACCCAGCGACAGAAACAATGAGCAGTTCTTC

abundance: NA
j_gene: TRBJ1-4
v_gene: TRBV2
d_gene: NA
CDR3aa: CASSPELATNEKLFF
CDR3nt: TGTGCCAGCAGTCCCGAACTTGCAACTAATGAAAAACTGTTTTTT

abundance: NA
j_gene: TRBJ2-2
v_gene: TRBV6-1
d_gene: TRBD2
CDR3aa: CASSERTPGGGFGELFF
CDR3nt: TGTGCCAGCAGTGAACGGACCCCGGGGGGGGGCTTCGGGGAGCTGTTTTTT

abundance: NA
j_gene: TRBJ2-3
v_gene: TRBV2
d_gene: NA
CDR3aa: CASKRLSTDTQYF
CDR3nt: TGTGCCAGCAAGAGGCTATCCACAGATACGCAGTATTTT

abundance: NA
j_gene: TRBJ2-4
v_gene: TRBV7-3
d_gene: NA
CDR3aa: CASSLQGDLGDIQYF
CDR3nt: TGTGCCAGCAGCTTACAAGGGGACTTAGGCGACATTCAGTACTTC

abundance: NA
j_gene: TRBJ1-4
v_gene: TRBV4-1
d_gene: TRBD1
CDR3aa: CASSQATTGEVNEKLFF
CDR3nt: TGCGCCAGCAGCCAAGCCACGACAGGGGAGGTGAATGAAAAACTGTTTTTT

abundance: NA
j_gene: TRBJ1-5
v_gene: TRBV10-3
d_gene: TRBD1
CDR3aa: CATRETGLGQPQHF
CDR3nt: TGTGCCACCAGAGAGACAGGGTTGGGCCAGCCCCAGCATTTT

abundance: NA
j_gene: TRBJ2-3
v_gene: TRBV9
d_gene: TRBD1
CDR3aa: CASSLRTGGDTQYF
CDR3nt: TGTGCCAGCAGCCTTAGGACAGGGGGAGATACGCAGTATTTT

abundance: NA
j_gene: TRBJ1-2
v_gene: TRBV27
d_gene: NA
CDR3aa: CASSLVGDHYGYTF
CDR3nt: TGTGCCAGCAGCCTCGTAGGGGATCACTATGGCTACACCTTC

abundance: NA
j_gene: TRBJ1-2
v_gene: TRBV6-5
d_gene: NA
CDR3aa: CAALAGYGYTF
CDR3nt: TGTGCCGCCCTAGCGGGTTATGGCTACACCTTC

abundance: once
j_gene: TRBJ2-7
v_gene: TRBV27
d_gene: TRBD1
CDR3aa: CASSLGTGRSYEQYF
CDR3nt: TGTGCCAGCAGTCTCGGGACAGGACGGTCCTACGAGCAGTACTTC

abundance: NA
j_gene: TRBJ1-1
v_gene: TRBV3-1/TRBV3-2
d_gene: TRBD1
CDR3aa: CASSQGDRVTGAEAFF
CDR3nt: TGTGCCAGCAGCCAAGGGGACAGGGTTACCGGTGCTGAAGCTTTCTTT

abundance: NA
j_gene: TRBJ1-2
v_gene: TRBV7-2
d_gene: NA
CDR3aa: CASSLGLGSPNYGYTF
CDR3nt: TGTGCCAGCAGCTTAGGGCTAGGCAGCCCGAACTATGGCTACACCTTC

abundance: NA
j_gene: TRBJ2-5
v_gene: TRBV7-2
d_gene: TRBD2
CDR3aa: CASSLFSRGNQETQYF
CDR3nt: TGTGCCAGCAGCTTATTCTCGCGGGGGAACCAAGAGACCCAGTACTTC

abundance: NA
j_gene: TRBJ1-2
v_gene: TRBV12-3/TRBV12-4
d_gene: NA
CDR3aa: CASSLAGVGYTF
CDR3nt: TGTGCCAGCAGTTTGGCAGGGGTAGGCTACACCTTC

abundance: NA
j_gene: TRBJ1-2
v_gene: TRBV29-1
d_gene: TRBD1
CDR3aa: CSVEGGTGRNYGYTF
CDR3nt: TGCAGCGTTGAGGGAGGGACAGGGCGAAACTATGGCTACACCTTC

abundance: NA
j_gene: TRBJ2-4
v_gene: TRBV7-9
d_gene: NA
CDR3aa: CASSLRGDAKNIQYF
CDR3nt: TGTGCCAGCAGCTTACGCGGGGATGCCAAAAACATTCAGTACTTC

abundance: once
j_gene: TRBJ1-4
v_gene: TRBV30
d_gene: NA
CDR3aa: CAWSSGQLNEKLFF
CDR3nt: TGTGCCTGGAGTAGCGGACAGCTTAATGAAAAACTGTTTTTT

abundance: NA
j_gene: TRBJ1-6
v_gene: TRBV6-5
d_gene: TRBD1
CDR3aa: CASSIRDRESPLHF
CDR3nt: TGTGCCAGCTCAATCCGGGACAGGGAGTCACCCCTCCACTTT

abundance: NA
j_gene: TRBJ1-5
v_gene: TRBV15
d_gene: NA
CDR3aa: CATSSRDQPQHF
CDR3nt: TGTGCCACCAGCAGTCGGGATCAGCCCCAGCATTTT

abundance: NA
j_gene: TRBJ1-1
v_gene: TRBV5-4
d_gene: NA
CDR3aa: CASSLPPPGGTEAFF
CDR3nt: TGTGCCAGCAGCTTGCCTCCCCCGGGGGGCACTGAAGCTTTCTTT

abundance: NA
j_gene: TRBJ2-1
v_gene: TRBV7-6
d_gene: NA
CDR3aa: CASSPAPLSSYNEQFF
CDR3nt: TGTGCCAGCAGCCCCGCTCCCCTTAGCTCCTACAATGAGCAGTTCTTC

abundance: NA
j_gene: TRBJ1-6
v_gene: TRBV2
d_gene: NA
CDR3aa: CARGKGQVNSPLHF
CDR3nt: TGTGCCAGGGGAAAGGGGCAGGTTAATTCACCCCTCCACTTT

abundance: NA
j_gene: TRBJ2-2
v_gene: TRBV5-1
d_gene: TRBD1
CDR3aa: CASTTGGITGELFF
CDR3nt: TGCGCCAGTACGACAGGGGGCATCACCGGGGAGCTGTTTTTT